This T cell receptor (beta chain) derives from a study of shared clonotypes between healthy human individuals. Using immunoSEQ multiplex PCR, the repertoire was profiled, and TCRdb retains in-frame clones only, with some absent. The sample holds around 2.3 million clones, approximately 96% seen once. From CD4+ cells came CD45RA+ naive and CD45RA-negative memory subsets. General observations from the study: Non-shared clonotypes displayed generation probabilities falling below those of clonotypes present in all four donors.

V dropped 5 bases and J dropped 3; count of bases not matched to a gene: 11. This CDR3 spans 17 amino acids. Germline assignment: CDR1 MGHRA and CDR2 YSYEKL. Turning to this clone: Its antigen remains unknown.

The chain is built from TRBV4-1 and TRBJ2-5, with 11 bases matching TRBD2. This TCR was recovered from a man younger than 35 in good health. Sequencing was done on a sample of naive CD4+ T cells sorted from blood. The subset: CD45RA+ positively selected. CDR3 amino acids: CASSSPGLAAPEETQYF. DNA for the CDR3: TGCGCCAGCAGCTCGCCGGGACTAGCGGCGCCCGAAGAGACCCAGTACTTC.